This T cell receptor (beta chain) was observed in a study of shared clonotypes between healthy human individuals. Study context: The donors, a couple of women and a few men, were aged 18 to 49. Study results and limitations: Shared clonotypes: approximately 5.3% naive CD4, around 3.7% naive CD8, around 2.4% memory CD4, 0.4% to 0.45% memory CD8.

Adults of Caucasian background living in Nashville, Tennessee made up all donors. With V trimmed by 8 bases and J by 7 bases, 14 bases remained unmatched. CDR1 and CDR2 from the germline V gene are LNHNV and YYDKDF (reference sequence). This CDR3 comprises 14 residues. As concerns this clone: Its antigen is not known.

TCRdb's copy holds only in-frame clones and misses some; the assay was immunoSEQ multiplex PCR. The table has around 940,000 clones, 70% to 85% seen once. The rearrangement links TRBV15 to TRBJ2-7; 7 bases are shared with TRBD1. The specimen sequenced was memory CD4+ T cells sorted from blood. Subset specified: CD45RA-negative fraction. The sequence came from a man aged 18 to 30 in good health. In DNA form, the CDR3 reads TGTGCCACCGGGGACAGAGAACTCCGAGGGGAGCAGTACTTC. Its protein is CATGDRELRGEQYF.